The clone carrying this T cell receptor (beta chain) was counted a single time. The data originate from a study of cytomegalovirus exposure and HLA in healthy donors. Germline-derived CDR1 and CDR2 are SQVTM and ANQGSEA. This CDR3 contains 15 residues. Trimming took 7 bases from V and 0 from J; bases not matched to a gene: 12. Profiled with immunoSEQ multiplex PCR; TCRdb holds only in-frame clones, not every one. The sample consists of approximately 150,000 clones, about 91% of them appearing once. The sequence came from a man between 18 and 35 years old in good health and CMV-seropositive. Sequencing was done on a sample of PBMCs. This rearrangement joins TRBV29-1 to TRBJ2-7; 7 bases align to TRBD1. CDR3 nucleotide sequence: TGCAGCGGACGGTGGGGGACAGCTATCTCCTACGAGCAGTACTTC. Translating gives CSGRWGTAISYEQYF.